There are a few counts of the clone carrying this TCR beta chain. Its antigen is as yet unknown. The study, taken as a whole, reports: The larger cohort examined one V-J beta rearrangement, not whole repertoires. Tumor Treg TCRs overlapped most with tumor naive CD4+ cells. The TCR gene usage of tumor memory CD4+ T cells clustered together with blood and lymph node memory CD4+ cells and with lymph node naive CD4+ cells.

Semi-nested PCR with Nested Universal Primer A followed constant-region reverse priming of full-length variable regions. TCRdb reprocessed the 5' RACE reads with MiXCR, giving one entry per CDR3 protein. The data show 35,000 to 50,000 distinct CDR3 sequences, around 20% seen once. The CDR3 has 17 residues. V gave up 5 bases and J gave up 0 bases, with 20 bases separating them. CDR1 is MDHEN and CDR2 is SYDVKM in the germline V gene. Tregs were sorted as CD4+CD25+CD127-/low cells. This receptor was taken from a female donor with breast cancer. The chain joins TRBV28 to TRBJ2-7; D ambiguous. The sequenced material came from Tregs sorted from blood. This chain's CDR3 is CASSPLHEAKHSYEQYF. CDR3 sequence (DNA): TGTGCCAGCAGTCCGCTCCATGAGGCCAAACACTCCTACGAGCAGTACTTC.